The next 24 T cell receptor beta chains were all read from a single sample in a study of blood T cell repertoires in COVID-19. The assay was immunoSEQ multiplex PCR, and TCRdb's table has in-frame clones only and misses some. The repertoire holds roughly 72,000 clones, about 90% seen once, with about 2.5% in the top ten. The sample taken for sequencing was peripheral blood. The receptors derive from a human donor in a cohort sampled during active COVID-19.

This clone was detected once. V usage is TRBV9 and J usage is TRBJ2-2; 8 nucleotides align to TRBD1. The CDR3 runs to 15 residues. Germline CDR1 and CDR2: SGDLS and YYNGEE. V was clipped by 0 bases and J by 5 bases; unmatched bases: 3. The CDR3 loop is CASSVGQGLTGELFF. CDR3 DNA: TGTGCCAGCAGCGTAGGACAGGGGTTAACCGGGGAGCTGTTTTTT.

This rearrangement joins TRBV7-8 to TRBJ1-1; TRBD1 aligns across 9 bases. Germline V gene lookup returns CDR1 SGHVS and CDR2 FQNEAQ. The length of the CDR3 is 17 residues. J gave up 2 bases and V 2 bases, and 9 bases lay outside the gene matches. The CDR3 reads CASSLLHRTGENTEAFF. In DNA form, the CDR3 reads TGTGCCAGCAGCTTATTACATAGGACAGGGGAAAACACTGAAGCTTTCTTT.

This rearrangement joins TRBV13 to TRBJ1-5; D possibly corresponds to TRBD1 (5 bases). CDR3 length: 15 residues. CDR1 and CDR2 (germline): PRHDT, FYEKMQ (reference sequence). V was shortened by 4 bases and J by 3 bases, with 13 bases between the two germline ends. The CDR3 nucleotides read TGTGCCAGCAGCTCGGGAGCGGGACCCAATCAGCCCCAGCATTTT. The encoded protein is CASSSGAGPNQPQHF.

This chain links TRBV19 with TRBJ2-7, with TRBD1 as a possible D gene (6 bases). Trimming cost V 1 base and J 1 base, with 11 bases left between them. This CDR3 contains 15 residues. In germline, CDR1 is LNHDA, CDR2 SQIVND (reference sequence). The CDR3 here is CASSIGTELSYEQYF. The CDR3 DNA follows: TGTGCCAGTAGTATAGGGACAGAGTTGTCCTACGAGCAGTACTTC.

The chain employs TRBV28 and TRBJ2-7; tentative D call: TRBD1 (6 bases). The ends were cut back, 6 bases at V and 1 base at J, with 10 bases in the middle. This CDR3 contains 13 residues. Germline V lookup: CDR1 MDHEN, CDR2 SYDVKM. The CDR3 coding sequence is TGTGCCAGCAGGAGACAGGTTTCCTACGAGCAGTACTTC. The encoded protein is CASRRQVSYEQYF.

The rearrangement joins TRBV2 to TRBJ1-1, with D perhaps matching TRBD1 (6 bases). Trimming stripped 1 base from V and 10 bases from J, with 16 bases between. The CDR3 length is 14 residues. The germline gives CDR1 SNHLY, CDR2 FYNNEI. In nucleotides, the CDR3 is TGTGCCAGCAGTGAAGAGCTTACAGGGTTGTCAGCTTTCTTT. This translates into CASSEELTGLSAFF.

The gene calls are TRBV3-1 (or the pseudogene TRBV3-2) and TRBJ1-1, with D perhaps TRBD1 (5 bases). This CDR3 contains 13 residues. The ends were cut back, 4 bases at V and 6 bases at J, with 12 bases in the middle. Germline V gene lookup returns CDR1 LGHDT and CDR2 YNNKEL (reference sequence). As DNA, the CDR3 is TGTGCCAGCAGCCTGCGCGGGGGGTCTGAAGCTTTCTTT. It translates to CASSLRGGSEAFF.

A single count supports this clone. V gene TRBV7-2 combines with J gene TRBJ1-6; 7 bases are a match to TRBD1. Germline V gene sequence: CDR1 SGHTA, CDR2 FQGNSA. The CDR3 is made up of 16 amino acids. J was trimmed by 3 bases and V by 6 bases; bases with no gene match: 8. This CDR3 reads CASSHTGVIYNSPLHF. CDR3 bases: TGTGCCAGCAGTCATACAGGGGTTATCTATAATTCACCCCTCCACTTT. The variable domain in full, with the rest retrieved from reference TRBV7-2 and TRBJ1-6, is GAGVSQSPSNKVTEKGKDVELRCDPISGHTALYWYRQSLGQGLEFLIYFQGNSAPDKSGLPSDRFSAERTGGSVSTLTIQRTQQEDSAVYLCASSHTGVIYNSPLHFGNGTRLTVT.

V gene TRBV19 combines with J gene TRBJ1-5; 9 bases align to TRBD1. With 0 bases clipped from V and 2 bases from J, the junction kept 5 bases outside the gene matches. The CDR3 has 17 residues. The germline gives CDR1 LNHDA, CDR2 SQIVND (reference sequence). The CDR3 DNA follows: TGTGCCAGTAGTATAGAGGACAGGGGAGTCGGCAATCAGCCCCAGCATTTT. Translating it yields CASSIEDRGVGNQPQHF.

This rearrangement joins TRBV4-1 to TRBJ2-7, with 7 bases that match TRBD2. The CDR3 length is 16 residues. V was pared by 3 bases and J by 0 bases, with 8 bases of the junction left unmatched. Germline CDR1 MGHRA, CDR2 YSYEKL. The CDR3 nucleotides read TGCGCCAGCAGCCAGGGTTTGGGGGGGAGCTCCTACGAGCAGTACTTC. Amino acid sequence: CASSQGLGGSSYEQYF.

The rearrangement joins TRBV3-1 (or the pseudogene TRBV3-2) to TRBJ1-5; maybe TRBD1 (6 bases). V was trimmed by 4 bases and J by 0 bases, leaving 13 bases between them. Germline V gene sequence: CDR1 LGHDT, CDR2 YNNKEL (reference sequence). The length of the CDR3 is 16 residues. CDR3 in DNA: TGTGCCAGCAGCCCAAGGGGGGGTTATAGCAATCAGCCCCAGCATTTT. Amino acid sequence: CASSPRGGYSNQPQHF.

The chain recombines TRBV9 with TRBJ2-5; the D gene is possibly TRBD1 (5 bases). CDR1 is SGDLS, CDR2 YYNGEE, per germline. V was clipped by 0 bases and J by 2 bases, with 11 bases between them. CDR3 length: 15 amino acids. Written as DNA, the CDR3 is TGTGCCAGCAGCGTAGCGTCAGGGCCACAAGAGACCCAGTACTTC. It codes for CASSVASGPQETQYF.

This clone appeared a few times. The genes are TRBV29-1 and TRBJ2-7; 8 bases map to TRBD1. Germline V gives CDR1 SQVTM, CDR2 ANQGSEA. This CDR3 is built from 13 residues. V shed 3 bases, J shed 6 bases, and the junction held 7 bases outside the gene matches. The CDR3 loop reads CSVERTGTREQYF. In DNA, the CDR3 is TGCAGCGTTGAGAGGACAGGGACCCGCGAGCAGTACTTC.

The chain recombines TRBV28 with TRBJ2-7; 9 positions agree with TRBD1. Germline V CDR1 and CDR2: MDHEN, SYDVKM. Trimming took 10 bases from V and 3 from J; bases not matched to a gene: 13. This CDR3 contains 15 residues. CDR3 sequence reads: CATTIRQGVFYEQYF. The CDR3 DNA reads as TGTGCCACAACAATCAGACAGGGGGTCTTCTACGAGCAGTACTTC.

V is TRBV28 and J is TRBJ1-4; D is unclear. CDR1 and CDR2 from the germline V gene are MDHEN and SYDVKM. This CDR3 is 14 amino acids long. Trimming pared 3 bases from V and 7 bases from J, leaving 12 bases between. CDR3 sequence reads: CASSLGTLGEKLFF. DNA for the CDR3: TGTGCCAGCAGTTTGGGCACATTGGGTGAAAAACTGTTTTTT.

The V and J genes are TRBV6-6 and TRBJ1-4, with 9 positions matching TRBD1. CDR3 size: 16 residues. Germline assignment: CDR1 MNHNY and CDR2 SVGAGI (reference sequence). V was clipped by 5 bases and J by 9 bases; unmatched bases: 13. The CDR3 loop reads CASSRPEQGAVKKLFF. The CDR3 nucleotides are TGTGCCAGCAGTCGACCGGAACAGGGGGCCGTGAAAAAACTGTTTTTT.

CDR3 sequence (DNA): TGCGCCAGCAGCCAAGTGGCAGGGGGGCAACGTGGGAATAGGAAACTGTTTTTT. Amino acids: CASSQVAGGQRGNRKLFF. The chain combines TRBV4-1 with TRBJ1-4; 7 nucleotides agree with TRBD1. Germline assignment: CDR1 MGHRA and CDR2 YSYEKL. This CDR3 region has 18 residues. With 1 base clipped from V and 11 bases from J, the junction kept 19 bases outside the gene matches.

The rearrangement joins TRBV4-1 to TRBJ2-2; 9 bases line up with TRBD1. The ends lost 3 bases at V and 1 base at J; junction bases unmatched: 3. This CDR3 is built from 16 residues. The germline gives CDR1 MGHRA, CDR2 YSYEKL. The CDR3 DNA follows: TGCGCCAGCAGCCAGACGGGACAGGGGAACACCGGGGAGCTGTTTTTT. Amino acids: CASSQTGQGNTGELFF.

The J gene is TRBJ2-1, the V gene TRBV5-1; D may be TRBD2 (5 bases). The CDR3 has 17 amino acids. CDR1 is SGHRS and CDR2 is YFSETQ in the germline V gene. Trimming took off 3 bases at V and 8 bases at J, with 24 bases between the two ends. Here the CDR3 DNA reads TGCGCCAGCAGCTCACTTCCGGTTGGCGGGCAGGTCGATGAGCAGTTCTTC. It specifies CASSSLPVGGQVDEQFF.

The V and J genes are TRBV28 and TRBJ2-1; TRBD2 aligns across 12 bases. CDR3 length: 20 residues. The V and J ends lost 6 bases and 6 bases, in that order; junction bases with no gene match: 21. CDR1 MDHEN and CDR2 SYDVKM come from the germline V gene. Here the CDR3 reads CASSSLTQLASGRAGNEQFF. The CDR3 DNA reads TGTGCCAGCAGCTCCCTTACTCAACTAGCTAGCGGGAGGGCAGGCAATGAGCAGTTCTTC.

The rearrangement links TRBV12-3 or TRBV12-4 to TRBJ2-1; D possibly corresponds to TRBD1 (5 bases). The CDR3 is made up of 12 amino acids. Deletions cut 6 bases from V and 10 bases from J, with 13 bases between. CDR3: CASRYQGYEQFF. In DNA, the CDR3 is TGTGCCAGCAGATATCAGGGTTACGAGCAGTTCTTC.

V usage is TRBV28 and J usage is TRBJ1-2, with a tentative D call TRBD1 (5 bases). Germline assignment: CDR1 MDHEN and CDR2 SYDVKM. The CDR3 spans 15 residues. V dropped 6 bases and J dropped 4 bases, with 18 bases sitting between them. CDR3 residues: CASSRWQGSTYGYTF. As DNA, the CDR3 is TGTGCCAGCAGCCGCTGGCAGGGATCTACCTATGGCTACACCTTC.

V is TRBV19 and J is TRBJ2-3; 7 nucleotides line up with TRBD2. The junction had 12 bases not matched to a gene; V was cut back by 8 bases and J by 7 bases. Germline CDR1 and CDR2: LNHDA and SQIVND (reference sequence). The CDR3 covers 14 residues. The CDR3 protein is CASQASGASNTQYF. In DNA form, the CDR3 reads TGTGCCAGTCAGGCTAGCGGAGCTAGTAATACGCAGTATTTT.

The V and J genes are TRBV7-3 and TRBJ2-2, with D unclear. Deletions cut 5 bases from V and 3 bases from J, with 16 bases between. The CDR3 length is 16 residues. Germline V gene sequence: CDR1 SGHTA, CDR2 FQGTGA. The DNA for the CDR3 is TGTGCCAGCAGCCTTGGGTCGGGTTTCGACACCGGGGAGCTGTTTTTT. It encodes CASSLGSGFDTGELFF.